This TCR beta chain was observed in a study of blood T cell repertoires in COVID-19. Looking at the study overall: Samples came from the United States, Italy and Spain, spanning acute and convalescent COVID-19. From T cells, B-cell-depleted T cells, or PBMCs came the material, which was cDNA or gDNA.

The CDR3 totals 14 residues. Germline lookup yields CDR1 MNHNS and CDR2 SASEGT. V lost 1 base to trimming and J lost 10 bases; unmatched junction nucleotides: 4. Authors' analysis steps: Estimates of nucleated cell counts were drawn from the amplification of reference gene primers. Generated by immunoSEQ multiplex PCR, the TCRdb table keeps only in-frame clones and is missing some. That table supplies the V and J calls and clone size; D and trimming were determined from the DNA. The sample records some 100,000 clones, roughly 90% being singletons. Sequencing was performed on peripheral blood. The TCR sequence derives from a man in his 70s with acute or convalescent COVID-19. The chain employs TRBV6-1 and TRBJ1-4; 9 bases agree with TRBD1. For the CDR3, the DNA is TGTGCCAGCAGTGAAGGGGACAGGGAAATAAAACTGTTTTTT. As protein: CASSEGDREIKLFF.